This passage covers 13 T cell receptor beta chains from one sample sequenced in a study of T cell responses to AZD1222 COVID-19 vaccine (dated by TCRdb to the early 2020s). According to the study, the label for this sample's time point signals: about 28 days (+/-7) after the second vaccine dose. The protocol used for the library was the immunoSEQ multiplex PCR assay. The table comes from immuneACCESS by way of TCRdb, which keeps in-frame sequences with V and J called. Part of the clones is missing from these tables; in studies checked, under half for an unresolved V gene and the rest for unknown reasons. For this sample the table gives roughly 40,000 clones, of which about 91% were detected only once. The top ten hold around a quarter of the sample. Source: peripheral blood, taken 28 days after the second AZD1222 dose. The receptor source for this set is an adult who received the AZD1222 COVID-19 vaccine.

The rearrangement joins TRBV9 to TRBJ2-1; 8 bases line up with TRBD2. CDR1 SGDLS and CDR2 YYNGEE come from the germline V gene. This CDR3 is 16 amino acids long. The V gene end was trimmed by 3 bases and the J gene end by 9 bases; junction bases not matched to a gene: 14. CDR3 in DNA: TGTGCCAGCAGCGAGGGGGTAGCGGGATCAGCGGTTGAGCAGTTCTTC. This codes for CASSEGVAGSAVEQFF.

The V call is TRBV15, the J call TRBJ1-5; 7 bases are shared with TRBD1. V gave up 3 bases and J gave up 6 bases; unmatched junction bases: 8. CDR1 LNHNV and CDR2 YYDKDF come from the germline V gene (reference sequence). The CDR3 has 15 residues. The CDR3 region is CATSSAQTGAQPQHF. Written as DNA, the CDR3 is TGTGCCACCAGCAGCGCTCAAACAGGGGCTCAGCCCCAGCATTTT.

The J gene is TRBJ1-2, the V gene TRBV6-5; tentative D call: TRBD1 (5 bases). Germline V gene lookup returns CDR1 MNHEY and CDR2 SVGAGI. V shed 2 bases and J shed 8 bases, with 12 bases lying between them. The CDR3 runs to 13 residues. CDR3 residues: CASSYGAGPGYTF. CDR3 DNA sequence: TGTGCCAGCAGTTACGGTGCAGGGCCGGGCTACACCTTC.

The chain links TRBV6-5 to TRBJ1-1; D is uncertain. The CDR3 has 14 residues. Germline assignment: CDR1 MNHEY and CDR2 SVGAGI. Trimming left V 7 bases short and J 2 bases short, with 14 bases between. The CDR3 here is CASTLQRQNTEAFF. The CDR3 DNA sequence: TGTGCCAGCACCCTTCAACGACAAAACACTGAAGCTTTCTTT.

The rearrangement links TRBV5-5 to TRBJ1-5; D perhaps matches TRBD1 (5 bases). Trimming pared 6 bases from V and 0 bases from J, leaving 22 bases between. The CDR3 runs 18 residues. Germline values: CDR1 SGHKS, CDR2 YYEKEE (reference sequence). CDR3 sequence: CASKLGTKGLDSNQPQHF. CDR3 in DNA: TGTGCCAGCAAGCTTGGAACGAAGGGGCTTGATAGCAATCAGCCCCAGCATTTT.

Here the CDR3 reads CTSSFRAGRFRTDTQYF. The CDR3 bases are TGCACCAGCAGCTTTCGGGCCGGGAGGTTTAGGACAGATACGCAGTATTTT. V usage is TRBV1 and J usage is TRBJ2-3; the table's D call, TRBD2, was not checked against the DNA. TRBV1 is a pseudogene. The CDR3 is made up of 17 amino acids.

DNA for the CDR3: TGTGCCAGCAGTCGTCCCGGGACAGGGCTCTATAGCAATCAGCCCCAGCATTTT. This sequence encodes CASSRPGTGLYSNQPQHF. This sequence joins TRBV27 and TRBJ1-5; TRBD1 matches 9 bases. Trimming cost V 5 bases and J 0 bases; bases outside gene matches: 11. In germline, CDR1 is MNHEY, CDR2 SMNVEV (reference sequence). CDR3 length: 18 residues.

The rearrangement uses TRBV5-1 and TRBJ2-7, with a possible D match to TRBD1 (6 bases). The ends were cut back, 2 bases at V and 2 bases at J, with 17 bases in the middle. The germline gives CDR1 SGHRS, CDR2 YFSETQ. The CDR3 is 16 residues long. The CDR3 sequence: CASSFGDVGQPYEQYF. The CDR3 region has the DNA TGCGCCAGCAGCTTTGGAGATGTTGGACAGCCCTACGAGCAGTACTTC.

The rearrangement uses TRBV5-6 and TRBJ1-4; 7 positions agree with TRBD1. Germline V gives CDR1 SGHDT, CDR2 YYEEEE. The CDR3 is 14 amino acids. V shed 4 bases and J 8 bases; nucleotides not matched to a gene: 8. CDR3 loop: CASSVTGYDEKLFF. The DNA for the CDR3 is TGTGCCAGCAGCGTGACAGGGTACGACGAAAAACTGTTTTTT.

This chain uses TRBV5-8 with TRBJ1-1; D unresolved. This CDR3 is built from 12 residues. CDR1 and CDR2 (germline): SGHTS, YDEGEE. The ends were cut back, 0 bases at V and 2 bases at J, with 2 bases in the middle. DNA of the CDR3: TGTGCCAGCAGCTTGGACAACACTGAAGCTTTCTTT. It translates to CASSLDNTEAFF.

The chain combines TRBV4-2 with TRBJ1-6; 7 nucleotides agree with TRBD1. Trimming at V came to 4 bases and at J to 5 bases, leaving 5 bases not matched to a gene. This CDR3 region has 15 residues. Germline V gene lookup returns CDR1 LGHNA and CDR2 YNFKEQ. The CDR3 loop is CASSPRDRDNSPLHF. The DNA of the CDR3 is TGTGCCAGCAGCCCCCGGGACAGAGATAATTCACCCCTCCACTTT.

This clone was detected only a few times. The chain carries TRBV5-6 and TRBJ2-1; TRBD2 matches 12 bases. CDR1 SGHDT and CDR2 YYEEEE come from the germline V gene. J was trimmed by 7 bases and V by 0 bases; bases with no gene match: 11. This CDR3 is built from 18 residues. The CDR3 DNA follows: TGTGCCAGCAGCTTGGGCCCAGGGCTAGCGGGAGGGGATAATGAGCAGTTCTTC. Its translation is CASSLGPGLAGGDNEQFF. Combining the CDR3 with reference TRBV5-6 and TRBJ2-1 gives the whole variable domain DAGVTQSPTHLIKTRGQQVTLRCSPKSGHDTVSWYQQALGQGPQFIFQYYEEEERQRGNFPDRFSGHQFPNYSSELNVNALLLGDSALYLCASSLGPGLAGGDNEQFFGPGTRLTVL.

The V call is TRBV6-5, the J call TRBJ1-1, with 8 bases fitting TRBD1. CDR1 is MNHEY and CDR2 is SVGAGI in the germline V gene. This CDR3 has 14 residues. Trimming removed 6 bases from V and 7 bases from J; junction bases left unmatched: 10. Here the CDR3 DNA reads TGTGCCAGCAGCCCACAGGGGGGTCCACTTGAAGCTTTCTTT. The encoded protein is CASSPQGGPLEAFF.